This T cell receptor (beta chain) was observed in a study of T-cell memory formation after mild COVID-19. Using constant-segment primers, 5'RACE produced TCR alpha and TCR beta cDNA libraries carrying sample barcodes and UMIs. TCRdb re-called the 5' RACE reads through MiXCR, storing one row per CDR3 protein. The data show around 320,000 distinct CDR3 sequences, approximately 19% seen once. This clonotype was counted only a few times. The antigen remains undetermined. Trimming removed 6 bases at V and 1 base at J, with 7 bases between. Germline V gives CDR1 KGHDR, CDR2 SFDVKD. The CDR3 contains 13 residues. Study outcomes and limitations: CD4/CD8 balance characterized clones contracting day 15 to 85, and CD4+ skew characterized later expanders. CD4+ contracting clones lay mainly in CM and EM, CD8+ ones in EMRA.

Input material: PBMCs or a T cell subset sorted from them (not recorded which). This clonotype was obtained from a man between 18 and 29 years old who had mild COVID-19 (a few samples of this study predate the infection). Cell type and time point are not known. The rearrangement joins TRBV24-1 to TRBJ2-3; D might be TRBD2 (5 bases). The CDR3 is CATSLAGTDTQYF. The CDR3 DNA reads TGTGCCACCAGTCTAGCAGGCACAGATACGCAGTATTTT.